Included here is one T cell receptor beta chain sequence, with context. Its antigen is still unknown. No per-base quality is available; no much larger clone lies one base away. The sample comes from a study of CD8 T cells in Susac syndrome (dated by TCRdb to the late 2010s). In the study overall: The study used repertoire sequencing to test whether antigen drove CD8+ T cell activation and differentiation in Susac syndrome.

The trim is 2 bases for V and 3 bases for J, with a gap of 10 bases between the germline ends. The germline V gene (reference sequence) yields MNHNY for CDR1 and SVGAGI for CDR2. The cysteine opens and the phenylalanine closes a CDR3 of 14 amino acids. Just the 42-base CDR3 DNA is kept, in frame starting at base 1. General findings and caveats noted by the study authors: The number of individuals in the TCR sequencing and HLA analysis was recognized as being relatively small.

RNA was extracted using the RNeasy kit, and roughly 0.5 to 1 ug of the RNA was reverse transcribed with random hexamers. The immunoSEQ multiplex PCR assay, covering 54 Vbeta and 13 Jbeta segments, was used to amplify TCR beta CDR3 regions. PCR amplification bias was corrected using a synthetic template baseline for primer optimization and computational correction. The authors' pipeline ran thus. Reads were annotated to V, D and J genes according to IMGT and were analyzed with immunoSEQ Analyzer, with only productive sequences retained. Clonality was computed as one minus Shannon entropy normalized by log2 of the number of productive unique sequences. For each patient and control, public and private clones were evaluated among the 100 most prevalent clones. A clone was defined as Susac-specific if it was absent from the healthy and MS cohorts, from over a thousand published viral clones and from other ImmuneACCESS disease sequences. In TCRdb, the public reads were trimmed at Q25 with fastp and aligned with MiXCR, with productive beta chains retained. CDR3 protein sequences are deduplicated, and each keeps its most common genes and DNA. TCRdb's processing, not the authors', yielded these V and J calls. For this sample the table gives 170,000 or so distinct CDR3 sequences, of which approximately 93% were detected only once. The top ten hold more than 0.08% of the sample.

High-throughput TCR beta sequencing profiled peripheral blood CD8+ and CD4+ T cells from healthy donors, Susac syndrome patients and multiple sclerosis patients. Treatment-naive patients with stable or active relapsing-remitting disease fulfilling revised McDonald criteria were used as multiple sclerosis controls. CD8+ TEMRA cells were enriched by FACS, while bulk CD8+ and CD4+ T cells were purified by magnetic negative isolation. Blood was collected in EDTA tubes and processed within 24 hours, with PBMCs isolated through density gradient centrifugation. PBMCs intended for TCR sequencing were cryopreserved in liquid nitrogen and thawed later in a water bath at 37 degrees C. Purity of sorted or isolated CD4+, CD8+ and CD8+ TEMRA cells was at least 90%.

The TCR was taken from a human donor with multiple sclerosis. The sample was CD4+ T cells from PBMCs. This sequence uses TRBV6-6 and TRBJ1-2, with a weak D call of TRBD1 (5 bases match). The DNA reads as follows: TGTGCCAGCAGTTACAGCAGGGAAGACTATGGCTACACCTTC. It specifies CASSYSREDYGYTF.